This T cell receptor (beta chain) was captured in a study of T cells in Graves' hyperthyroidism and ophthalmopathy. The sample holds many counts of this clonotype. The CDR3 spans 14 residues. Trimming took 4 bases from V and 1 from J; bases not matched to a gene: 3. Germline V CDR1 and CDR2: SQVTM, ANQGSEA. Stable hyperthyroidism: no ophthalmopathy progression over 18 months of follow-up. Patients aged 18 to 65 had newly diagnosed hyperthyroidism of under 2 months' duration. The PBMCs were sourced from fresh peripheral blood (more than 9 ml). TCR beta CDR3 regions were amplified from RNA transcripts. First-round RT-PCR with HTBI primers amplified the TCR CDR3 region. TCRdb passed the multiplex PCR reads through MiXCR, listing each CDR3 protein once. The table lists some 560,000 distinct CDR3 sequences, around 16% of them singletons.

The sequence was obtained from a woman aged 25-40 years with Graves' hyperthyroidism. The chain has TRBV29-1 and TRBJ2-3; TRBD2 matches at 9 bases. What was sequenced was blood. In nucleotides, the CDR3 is TGCAGCGTTGTAGCGGGAGCGGGCACAGATACGCAGTATTTT. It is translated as CSVVAGAGTDTQYF.